This TCR beta chain was identified during a study of T cell responses to AZD1222 COVID-19 vaccine. Study-level findings and limits: At baseline, seropositivity was found in only five or six AZD1222 recipients.

The CDR3 is 15 amino acids. Germline assignment: CDR1 SGHRS and CDR2 YFSETQ. Trimming stripped 0 bases from V and 3 bases from J, with 12 bases between. Measured with immunoSEQ multiplex PCR; TCRdb has only the in-frame clones, and not every one. Of under 200,000 clones in the sample, about 90% are singletons; the top ten hold around 5.2%. Worth noting for this clone: As yet, its antigen is unknown.

The receptor comes from an adult in good health. The chain joins TRBV5-1 to TRBJ1-2; maybe TRBD1 (5 bases). The source material was peripheral blood, sampled on day 0 of AZD1222 vaccination. Here the CDR3 reads CASSLAGRGYYGYTF. The CDR3 nucleotides read TGCGCCAGCAGCTTGGCCGGTAGGGGCTACTATGGCTACACCTTC. Based on the CDR3 plus reference TRBV5-1 and TRBJ1-2, the full variable domain is KAGVTQTPRYLIKTRGQQVTLSCSPISGHRSVSWYQQTPGQGLQFLFEYFSETQRNKGNFPGRFSGRQFSNSRSEMNVSTLELGDSALYLCASSLAGRGYYGYTFGSGTRLTVV.